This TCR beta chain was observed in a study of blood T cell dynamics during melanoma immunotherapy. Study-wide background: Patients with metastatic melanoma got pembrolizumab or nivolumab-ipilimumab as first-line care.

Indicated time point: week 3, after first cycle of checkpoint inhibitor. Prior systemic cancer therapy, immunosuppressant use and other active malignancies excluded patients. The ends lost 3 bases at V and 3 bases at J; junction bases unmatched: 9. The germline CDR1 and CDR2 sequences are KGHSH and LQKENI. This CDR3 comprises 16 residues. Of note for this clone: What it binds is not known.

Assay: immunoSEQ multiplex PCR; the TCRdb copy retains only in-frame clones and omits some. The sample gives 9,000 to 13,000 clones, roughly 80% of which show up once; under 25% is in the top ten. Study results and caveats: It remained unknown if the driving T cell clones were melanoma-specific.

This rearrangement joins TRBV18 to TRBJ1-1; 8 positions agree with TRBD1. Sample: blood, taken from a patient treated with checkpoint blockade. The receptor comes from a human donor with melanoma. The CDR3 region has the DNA TGTGCCAGCTCACCGTTGAGACAGGGGCGAGACACTGAAGCTTTCTTT. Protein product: CASSPLRQGRDTEAFF.